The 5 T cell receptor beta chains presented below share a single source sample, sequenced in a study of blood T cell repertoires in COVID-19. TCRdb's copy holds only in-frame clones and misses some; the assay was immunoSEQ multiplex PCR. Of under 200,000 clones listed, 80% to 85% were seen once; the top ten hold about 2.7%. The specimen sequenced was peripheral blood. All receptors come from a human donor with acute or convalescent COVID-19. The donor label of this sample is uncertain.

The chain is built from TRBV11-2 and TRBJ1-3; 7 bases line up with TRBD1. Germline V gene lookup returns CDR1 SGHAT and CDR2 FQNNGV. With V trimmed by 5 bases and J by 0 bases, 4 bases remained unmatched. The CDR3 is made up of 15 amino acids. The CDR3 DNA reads TGTGCCAGCAGCACTAACAGGGGCTCTGGAAACACCATATATTTT. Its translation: CASSTNRGSGNTIYF.

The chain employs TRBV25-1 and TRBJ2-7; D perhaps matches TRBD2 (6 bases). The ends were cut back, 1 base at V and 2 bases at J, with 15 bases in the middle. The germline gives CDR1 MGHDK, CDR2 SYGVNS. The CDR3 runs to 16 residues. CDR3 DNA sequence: TGTGCCAGCAGTGAATTCGGCGGGGTAAGCGCCTACGAGCAGTACTTC. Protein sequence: CASSEFGGVSAYEQYF.

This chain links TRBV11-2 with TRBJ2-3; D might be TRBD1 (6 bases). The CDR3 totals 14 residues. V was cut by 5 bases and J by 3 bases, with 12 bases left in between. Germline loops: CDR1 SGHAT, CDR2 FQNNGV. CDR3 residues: CASSLARGTDTQYF. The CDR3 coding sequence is TGTGCCAGCAGCCTAGCTAGGGGGACAGATACGCAGTATTTT.

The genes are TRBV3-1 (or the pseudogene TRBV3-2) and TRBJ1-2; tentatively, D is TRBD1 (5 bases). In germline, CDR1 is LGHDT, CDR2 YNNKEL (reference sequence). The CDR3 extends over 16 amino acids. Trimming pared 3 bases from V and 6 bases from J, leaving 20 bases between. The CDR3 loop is CASSHPRIGGAHGYTF. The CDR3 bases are TGTGCCAGCAGCCACCCCCGAATCGGTGGGGCCCATGGCTACACCTTC.

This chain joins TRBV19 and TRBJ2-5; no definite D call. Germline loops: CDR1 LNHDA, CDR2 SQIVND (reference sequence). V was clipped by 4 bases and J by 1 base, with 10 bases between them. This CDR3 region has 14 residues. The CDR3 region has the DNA TGTGCCAGTAGTAGTAGGAACAGCCAAGAGACCCAGTACTTC. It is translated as CASSSRNSQETQYF.